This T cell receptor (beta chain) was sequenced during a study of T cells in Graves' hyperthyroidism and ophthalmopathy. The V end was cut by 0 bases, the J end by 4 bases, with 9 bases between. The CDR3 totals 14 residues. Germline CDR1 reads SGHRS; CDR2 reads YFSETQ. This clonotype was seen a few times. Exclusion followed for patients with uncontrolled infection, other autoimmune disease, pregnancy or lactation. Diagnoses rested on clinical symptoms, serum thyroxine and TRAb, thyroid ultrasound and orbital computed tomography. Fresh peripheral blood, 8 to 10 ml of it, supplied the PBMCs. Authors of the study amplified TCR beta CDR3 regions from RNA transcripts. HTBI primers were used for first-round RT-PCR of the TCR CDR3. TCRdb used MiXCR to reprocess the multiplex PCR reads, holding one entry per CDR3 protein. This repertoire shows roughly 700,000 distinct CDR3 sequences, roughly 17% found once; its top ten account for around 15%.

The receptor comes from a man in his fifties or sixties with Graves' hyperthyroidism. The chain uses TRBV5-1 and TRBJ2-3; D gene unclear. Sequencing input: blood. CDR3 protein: CASSLASGADTQYF. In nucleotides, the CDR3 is TGCGCCAGCAGCTTGGCCTCGGGCGCAGATACGCAGTATTTT. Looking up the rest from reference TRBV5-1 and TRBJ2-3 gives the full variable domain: KAGVTQTPRYLIKTRGQQVTLSCSPISGHRSVSWYQQTPGQGLQFLFEYFSETQRNKGNFPGRFSGRQFSNSRSEMNVSTLELGDSALYLCASSLASGADTQYFGPGTRLTVL.